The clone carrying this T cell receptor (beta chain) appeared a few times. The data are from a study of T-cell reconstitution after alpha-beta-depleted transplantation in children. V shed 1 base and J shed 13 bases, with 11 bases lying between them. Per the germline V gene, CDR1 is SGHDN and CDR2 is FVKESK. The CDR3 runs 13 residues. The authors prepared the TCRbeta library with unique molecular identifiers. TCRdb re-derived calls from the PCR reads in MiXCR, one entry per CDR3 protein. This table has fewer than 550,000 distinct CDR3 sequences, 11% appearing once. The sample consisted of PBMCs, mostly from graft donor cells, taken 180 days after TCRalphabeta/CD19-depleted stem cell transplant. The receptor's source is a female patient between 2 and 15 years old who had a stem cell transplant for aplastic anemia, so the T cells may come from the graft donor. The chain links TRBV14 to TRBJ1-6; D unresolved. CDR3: CASSQAEGLPLHF. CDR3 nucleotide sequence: TGTGCCAGCAGCCAAGCTGAAGGCCTTCCCCTCCACTTT.